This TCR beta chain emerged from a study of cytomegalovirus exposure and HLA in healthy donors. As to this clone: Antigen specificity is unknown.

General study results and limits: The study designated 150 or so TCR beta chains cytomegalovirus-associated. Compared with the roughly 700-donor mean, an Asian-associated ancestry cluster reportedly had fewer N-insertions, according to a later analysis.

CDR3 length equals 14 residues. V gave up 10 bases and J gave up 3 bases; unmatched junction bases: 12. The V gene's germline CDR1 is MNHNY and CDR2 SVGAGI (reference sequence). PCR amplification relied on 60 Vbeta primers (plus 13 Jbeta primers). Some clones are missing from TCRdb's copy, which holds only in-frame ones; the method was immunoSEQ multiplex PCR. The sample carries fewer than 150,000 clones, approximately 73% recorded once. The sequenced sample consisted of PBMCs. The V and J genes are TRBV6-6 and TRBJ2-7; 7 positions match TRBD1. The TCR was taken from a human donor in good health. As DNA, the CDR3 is TGTGCCACCACTCAGTCGGACAGGCGCTACGAGCAGTACTTC. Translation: CATTQSDRRYEQYF.